The 23 T cell receptor beta chains given below trace back to one sample, sequenced in a study of blood T cell repertoires in COVID-19. Only in-frame clones appear in the TCRdb table, and some are missing; sequencing was by immunoSEQ multiplex PCR. The sample holds some 200,000 clones, roughly 84% seen once. Specimen: peripheral blood. The receptors were sampled from a woman aged 40 to 50 who had recovered from COVID-19.

CDR3 region: CASSVVDRLLGPGELFF. CDR3 coding DNA: TGTGCCAGCAGCGTAGTCGACAGATTATTAGGTCCCGGGGAGCTGTTTTTT. The rearrangement joins TRBV9 to TRBJ2-2; the D gene is possibly TRBD1 (5 bases). Trimming took 0 bases from V and 6 from J, leaving 18 bases between them. There are 17 residues in the CDR3. Germline CDR1 reads SGDLS; CDR2 reads YYNGEE.

The rearrangement joins TRBV28 to TRBJ2-7, with D unclear. The CDR3 is made up of 12 amino acids. Per germline, CDR1 MDHEN and CDR2 SYDVKM. The V end lost 2 bases, the J end lost 7 bases, and 9 bases lay between the germline ends. CDR3 protein: CASSLAAVEQYF. CDR3 nucleotides: TGTGCCAGCAGTTTAGCTGCGGTGGAGCAGTACTTC.

The chain recombines TRBV7-9 with TRBJ1-4; D not certain. The germline gives CDR1 SEHNR, CDR2 FQNEAQ (reference sequence). The CDR3 has 13 amino acids. Trimming pared 1 base from V and 4 bases from J, leaving 4 bases between. The CDR3 DNA is TGTGCCAGCAGCTTAGGCAGTAATGAAAAACTGTTTTTT. Translation gives CASSLGSNEKLFF.

The table lists this clone with a few counts. V and J are TRBV7-3 and TRBJ2-5, with 7 bases that match TRBD1. Germline values: CDR1 SGHTA, CDR2 FQGTGA. The CDR3 spans 15 residues. The V and J ends lost 0 bases and 3 bases, in that order; junction bases with no gene match: 4. The CDR3 spells CASSLTGGIEETQYF. Here the CDR3 DNA reads TGTGCCAGCAGCTTAACAGGGGGCATAGAAGAGACCCAGTACTTC. The variable domain in full, with the rest retrieved from reference TRBV7-3 and TRBJ2-5, is GAGVSQTPSNKVTEKGKYVELRCDPISGHTALYWYRQSLGQGPEFLIYFQGTGAADDSGLPNDRFFAVRPEGSVSTLKIQRTERGDSAVYLCASSLTGGIEETQYFGPGTRLLVL.

The chain recombines TRBV10-3 with TRBJ1-1; 8 positions agree with TRBD1. Germline CDR1 is ENHRY and CDR2 is SYGVKD. J gave up 8 bases and V 6 bases, and 8 bases lay outside the gene matches. The CDR3 is 13 amino acids. The CDR3 spells CAIREITGGEAFF. The CDR3 region has the DNA TGTGCCATCAGAGAAATTACAGGGGGGGAAGCTTTCTTT.

V gene TRBV28 combines with J gene TRBJ2-7; a weak D match, TRBD1 (5 bases). V was cut by 7 bases and J by 2 bases, with 12 bases left in between. The CDR3 covers 13 residues. Germline V gene sequence: CDR1 MDHEN, CDR2 SYDVKM. CDR3 amino acids: CASKVQGPYEQYF. CDR3 in DNA: TGTGCCAGCAAGGTGCAGGGCCCCTACGAGCAGTACTTC.

V is TRBV13 and J is TRBJ2-7; maybe TRBD2 (6 bases). The germline V and J ends were trimmed by 3 bases and 5 bases, with 14 bases remaining between them. The CDR3 length is 14 residues. The germline gives CDR1 PRHDT, CDR2 FYEKMQ (reference sequence). CDR3 coding DNA: TGTGCCAGCAGCTTCCGGGAGTATCGAAACGAGCAGTACTTC. The encoded protein is CASSFREYRNEQYF.

The V and J genes are TRBV6-5 and TRBJ1-1; D may be TRBD1 (5 bases). V lost 3 bases and J lost 7, with 18 bases in between. CDR1 MNHEY and CDR2 SVGAGI come from the germline V gene. The CDR3 contains 15 residues. CDR3 DNA sequence: TGTGCCAGCAGTTATAAGGAGGGAGGGGTCGATGAAGCTTTCTTT. Protein sequence: CASSYKEGGVDEAFF.

This clone was counted a few times. V usage is TRBV5-4 and J usage is TRBJ1-3; tentatively, D is TRBD1 (6 bases). The CDR3 consists of 14 residues. V was cut by 3 bases and J by 5 bases, with 12 bases left in between. Germline assignment: CDR1 SGHNT and CDR2 YYREEE (reference sequence). In nucleotides, the CDR3 is TGTGCCAGCAGCTCTTCAGGGGCCAGAAACACCATATATTTT. Translating gives CASSSSGARNTIYF.

The chain combines TRBV5-6 with TRBJ2-4; D not resolved. The CDR3 has 14 amino acids. Trimming took off 2 bases at V and 0 bases at J, with 6 bases between the two ends. Germline CDR1 SGHDT, CDR2 YYEEEE. The CDR3: CASSFPLAKNIQYF. CDR3 DNA: TGTGCCAGCAGCTTTCCTCTAGCCAAAAACATTCAGTACTTC.

The V and J genes are TRBV5-6 and TRBJ1-4; D perhaps matches TRBD1 (6 bases). Germline V gene sequence: CDR1 SGHDT, CDR2 YYEEEE. This CDR3 contains 17 residues. V gave up 5 bases and J gave up 3 bases, with 20 bases separating them. The CDR3 DNA reads as TGTGCCAGCAGTGGTTCCGGGACAACTTGGCCTAATGAAAAACTGTTTTTT. Encoded protein: CASSGSGTTWPNEKLFF. The variable domain in full, completed from reference TRBV5-6 and TRBJ1-4, reads DAGVTQSPTHLIKTRGQQVTLRCSPKSGHDTVSWYQQALGQGPQFIFQYYEEEERQRGNFPDRFSGHQFPNYSSELNVNALLLGDSALYLCASSGSGTTWPNEKLFFGSGTQLSVL.

The V call is TRBV9, the J call TRBJ1-1; D may be TRBD1 (5 bases). This CDR3 is built from 14 residues. The germline V gene encodes CDR1 SGDLS and CDR2 YYNGEE. Between the trimmed V and J ends, which lost 2 bases and 5 bases, there was a span of 13 bases. In nucleotides, the CDR3 is TGTGCCAGCAGCGTCGGGGGAATTGGGACTGAAGCTTTCTTT. Amino acids: CASSVGGIGTEAFF.

The chain has TRBV3-1 (or the pseudogene TRBV3-2) and TRBJ1-1; TRBD1 is a possible D gene (6 bases). Between the trimmed V and J ends, which lost 4 bases and 8 bases, there was a span of 17 bases. The CDR3 runs to 14 residues. Per germline, CDR1 LGHDT and CDR2 YNNKEL (reference sequence). DNA for the CDR3: TGTGCCAGCAGCCTAGCGACAGGCCATCGCGAAGCTTTCTTT. Its protein product is CASSLATGHREAFF.

The genes are TRBV19 and TRBJ1-5, with a tentative D call TRBD1 (5 bases). The V and J ends lost 5 bases and 2 bases respectively, with 13 bases between them. CDR1 is LNHDA, CDR2 SQIVND, per germline (reference sequence). The CDR3 sequence is 15 residues long. The CDR3 DNA is TGTGCCAGTAGTGGAAGGACGGGGGGCAATCAGCCCCAGCATTTT. Residues: CASSGRTGGNQPQHF.

The V gene is TRBV6-4, the J gene TRBJ1-2; 7 nucleotides line up with TRBD1. Germline loops: CDR1 MRHNA, CDR2 SNTAGT. J lost 4 bases, V lost 2 bases, and 7 bases had no gene match. This CDR3 is built from 15 residues. The CDR3 sequence is CASSDRGPKPYGYTF. The CDR3 DNA sequence: TGTGCCAGCAGTGACAGGGGGCCGAAACCCTATGGCTACACCTTC.

J is TRBJ2-2 and V is TRBV11-2; tentatively, D is TRBD2 (6 bases). V gave up 1 base and J gave up 6 bases, with 12 bases separating them. CDR3 length: 15 amino acids. Germline V gene lookup returns CDR1 SGHAT and CDR2 FQNNGV. CDR3 sequence reads: CASSLVGSASGELFF. In DNA form, the CDR3 reads TGTGCCAGCAGCTTAGTCGGGAGCGCCTCCGGGGAGCTGTTTTTT.

The chain combines TRBV14 with TRBJ1-3; the D is unclear. CDR1 is SGHDN and CDR2 is FVKESK in the germline V gene. The CDR3 consists of 13 residues. The V end lost 4 bases, the J end lost 0 bases, and 4 bases lay between the germline ends. CDR3: CASSRLSGNTIYF. DNA of the CDR3: TGTGCCAGCAGCCGGCTCTCTGGAAACACCATATATTTT.

This clone was found once. This sequence joins TRBV30 and TRBJ1-2; 8 bases fit TRBD1. CDR3 length equals 15 residues. V trimming: 4 bases; J trimming: 7 bases; junction bases outside the gene matches: 14. Looked up from germline, CDR1 is GTSNPN and CDR2 is SVGIG (reference sequence). The CDR3 reads CAWTALGQGRGGYTF. CDR3 bases: TGTGCCTGGACCGCTCTAGGACAGGGACGGGGTGGCTACACCTTC.

This rearrangement joins TRBV5-4 to TRBJ1-5; D remains unclear. Germline CDR1 is SGHNT and CDR2 is YYREEE (reference sequence). Trimming left V 0 bases short and J 5 bases short, with 9 bases between. This CDR3 has 14 residues. The CDR3, as DNA: TGTGCCAGCAGCTTGGTAGGAGTGGATCAGCCCCAGCATTTT. As protein: CASSLVGVDQPQHF.

This clone has just a few counts. The chain is built from TRBV7-9 and TRBJ2-3, with D possibly matching TRBD1 (7 bases). Trimming took off 8 bases at V and 4 bases at J, with 25 bases between the two ends. Germline V gene sequence: CDR1 SEHNR, CDR2 FQNEAQ (reference sequence). This CDR3 is 17 amino acids long. The CDR3 spells CASGPLRRQGGSDTQYF. In DNA form, the CDR3 reads TGTGCCAGCGGCCCACTAAGGAGGCAGGGGGGTTCAGATACGCAGTATTTT. Full variable domain (missing parts from reference TRBV7-9 and TRBJ2-3): DTGVSQNPRHKITKRGQNVTFRCDPISEHNRLYWYRQTLGQGPEFLTYFQNEAQLEKSRLLSDRFSAERPKGSFSTLEIQRTEQGDSAMYLCASGPLRRQGGSDTQYFGPGTRLTVL.

The chain carries TRBV10-3 and TRBJ1-4; D is possibly TRBD1 (5 bases). Trimming shortened V by 6 bases and J by 0 bases, and 14 bases separated the two germline ends. The CDR3 sequence is 16 residues long. Germline loops: CDR1 ENHRY, CDR2 SYGVKD. CDR3 in DNA: TGTGCCATCAGCCCTAGACAGTTTGCAACTAATGAAAAACTGTTTTTT. Translation gives CAISPRQFATNEKLFF.

The rearrangement links TRBV28 to TRBJ1-2, with TRBD1 matching 7 bases. The CDR3 contains 14 residues. J lost 5 bases, V lost 5 bases, and 8 bases had no gene match. Germline CDR1 reads MDHEN; CDR2 reads SYDVKM. This CDR3 is CASSQTGQSYGYTF. CDR3 DNA: TGTGCCAGCAGTCAAACGGGACAGAGTTATGGCTACACCTTC.

DNA for the CDR3: TGTGCCAGCAGCCCCGGGACAGGGACTCTTATGAACACTGAAGCTTTCTTT. Translation gives CASSPGTGTLMNTEAFF. V usage is TRBV7-9 and J usage is TRBJ1-1; TRBD1 matches at 9 bases. V shed 5 bases and J 0 bases; nucleotides not matched to a gene: 10. The V gene's germline CDR1 is SEHNR and CDR2 FQNEAQ (reference sequence). This CDR3 comprises 17 residues.